This TCR beta chain was recorded in a study of blood T cell repertoires in COVID-19. Study in general: PBMCs, B-cell-depleted T cells, or T cells were the source of the cDNA or gDNA that made up the material.

From germline, CDR1 is SGHKS and CDR2 YYEKEE (reference sequence). The CDR3 spans 14 residues. Trimming removed 4 bases at V and 7 bases at J, with 18 bases between. Per the original methods: Amplification of reference gene primers provided the estimated nucleated cell counts. Sequencing was performed with immunoSEQ multiplex PCR; in TCRdb, only in-frame clones are kept and a portion is missing. V, J and clone size reflect that table, while D and trimming were determined from the DNA. Among 42,000 or so clones listed, around 91% were seen once. Sequenced input: peripheral blood. The TCR sequence derives from a man over 45 with active COVID-19. This chain uses TRBV5-5 with TRBJ2-7, with D uncertain. CDR3: CASSSDLLRWEQYF. CDR3 sequence (DNA): TGTGCCAGCAGCAGCGACCTATTGAGATGGGAGCAGTACTTC.